These 30 T cell receptor beta chains were all obtained from the same sample, sequenced in a study of neurological immune-mediated disorders. TCRdb ran MiXCR on the 5' RACE reads and lists one entry per CDR3 protein. The repertoire has around 20,000 distinct CDR3 sequences, 5.5% to 8% of them found once; the top ten carry about 42%. Sequencing was performed on CD8+ T cells from blood. The receptor source for this set is a man younger than 35 in good health.

The table lists this clonotype with many counts. The chain couples TRBV6-5 to TRBJ2-1; 9 nucleotides agree with TRBD1. The trim removed 4 bases at V and 8 bases at J, leaving 9 bases unmatched. The CDR3 sequence is 15 residues long. Per the germline V gene, CDR1 is MNHEY and CDR2 is SVGAGI. DNA for the CDR3: TGTGCCAGCAGTTCCGGGGACAGGGTTATAGATGAGCAGTTCTTC. Its translation is CASSSGDRVIDEQFF.

At least ten counts were recorded for this clonotype. This chain uses TRBV20-1 with TRBJ2-1; D assignment may be TRBD1 or TRBD2 (6 bases each). CDR3 length equals 14 residues. Germline-derived CDR1 and CDR2 are DFQATT and SNEGSKA (reference sequence). The V end was cut by 0 bases, the J end by 8 bases, with 14 bases between. CDR3 nucleotide sequence: TGCAGTGCTAGAGATTCTTGGGGGGCCGATGAGCAGTTCTTC. It specifies CSARDSWGADEQFF.

This clonotype was counted ten times or more. The chain combines TRBV7-9 with TRBJ1-2; 9 nucleotides align to TRBD1. Germline values: CDR1 SEHNR, CDR2 FQNEAQ (reference sequence). This CDR3 has 17 amino acids. Trimming at V came to 5 bases and at J to 0 bases, leaving 10 bases not matched to a gene. CDR3 in amino acids: CASSPTGGDIANYGYTF. CDR3 bases: TGTGCCAGCAGCCCGACAGGGGGTGACATCGCTAACTATGGCTACACCTTC.

This clonotype was counted ten times or more. The CDR3 here is CSARSSGEADTQYF. Here the CDR3 DNA reads TGCAGTGCTAGGAGTAGCGGTGAGGCGGATACGCAGTATTTT. The rearrangement joins TRBV20-1 to TRBJ2-3; a weak D match, TRBD2 (6 bases). The V end was cut by 3 bases, the J end by 6 bases, with 16 bases between. CDR1 is DFQATT, CDR2 SNEGSKA, per germline (reference sequence). The CDR3 spans 14 residues.

Ten or more counts support this clonotype. The chain recombines TRBV5-1 with TRBJ2-7; D is uncertain. CDR1 is SGHRS and CDR2 is YFSETQ in the germline V gene. The CDR3 has 15 amino acids. V lost 0 bases and J 3 bases, leaving 13 bases between the germline ends. DNA of the CDR3: TGCGCCAGCAGCTTGGATGTGGTGGGAATCTACGAGCAGTACTTC. The encoded protein is CASSLDVVGIYEQYF.

This clonotype was seen ten or more times. The rearrangement links TRBV5-1 to TRBJ1-1; TRBD1 agrees at 11 bases. CDR1 SGHRS and CDR2 YFSETQ come from the germline V gene. This CDR3 is 17 amino acids long. V lost 4 bases and J lost 7; bases outside the gene matches: 15. For the CDR3, the DNA is TGCGCCAGCAGCGCCGTGAGGATGGGACAGGGGGAGAGTGAAGCTTTCTTT. Protein: CASSAVRMGQGESEAFF.

This clonotype was seen at least ten times. The V call is TRBV6-5, the J call TRBJ1-5; 8 nucleotides align to TRBD1. The germline gives CDR1 MNHEY, CDR2 SVGAGI. There are 13 residues in the CDR3. J lost 7 bases, V lost 6 bases, and 5 bases had no gene match. CDR3 loop: CASRAGGRQPQHF. For the CDR3, the DNA is TGTGCCAGCAGAGCAGGGGGCAGGCAGCCCCAGCATTTT.

In this sample, this clonotype turned up many times. The chain carries TRBV7-9 and TRBJ1-5; D remains ambiguous. The CDR3 loop spans 14 amino acids. Germline-derived CDR1 and CDR2 are SEHNR and FQNEAQ (reference sequence). The germline V and J ends were trimmed by 4 bases and 0 bases, with 7 bases remaining between them. The CDR3, as DNA: TGTGCCAGCAGCTCTGTTAATAGCAATCAGCCCCAGCATTTT. This codes for CASSSVNSNQPQHF.

This clonotype appeared many times. The chain joins TRBV4-3 to TRBJ2-1; 8 bases agree with TRBD1. This CDR3 has 15 amino acids. V gave up 1 base and J gave up 4 bases; unmatched junction bases: 3. The germline CDR1 and CDR2 sequences are LGHNA and YSLEER. The CDR3 sequence is CASSQAQGAYNEQFF. CDR3 coding DNA: TGCGCCAGCAGCCAAGCCCAGGGGGCTTACAATGAGCAGTTCTTC.

This clonotype was found many times. This sequence joins TRBV7-3 and TRBJ2-7; D is perhaps TRBD2 (5 bases). Germline V gene data show CDR1 as SGHTA and CDR2 as FQGTGA. CDR3 length: 13 amino acids. Trimming shortened V by 6 bases and J by 0 bases, and 9 bases separated the two germline ends. The CDR3 region is CASRAGDSYEQYF. DNA of the CDR3: TGTGCCAGCAGGGCCGGGGACTCCTACGAGCAGTACTTC. The full variable domain, rest sourced from reference TRBV7-3 and TRBJ2-7, is GAGVSQTPSNKVTEKGKYVELRCDPISGHTALYWYRQSLGQGPEFLIYFQGTGAADDSGLPNDRFFAVRPEGSVSTLKIQRTERGDSAVYLCASRAGDSYEQYFGPGTRLTVT.

In this sample, this clonotype turned up many times. The chain links TRBV29-1 to TRBJ1-1, with D hard to call. Trimming removed 4 bases from V and 1 base from J, with 7 bases in between. This CDR3 has 12 amino acids. Germline CDR1 and CDR2: SQVTM and ANQGSEA. The CDR3, as DNA: TGCAGCGTTGTCGACTGGAACACTGAAGCTTTCTTT. This encodes CSVVDWNTEAFF.

This clonotype was observed many times. The chain couples TRBV18 to TRBJ1-1; TRBD1 might be the D (6 bases). Germline values: CDR1 KGHSH, CDR2 LQKENI. The V end lost 2 bases, the J end lost 1 base, and 8 bases lay between the germline ends. CDR3 length equals 14 residues. The CDR3 nucleotides read TGTGCCAGCTCACCAGCGACAGGGAACACTGAAGCTTTCTTT. This encodes CASSPATGNTEAFF.

This clonotype was counted at least ten times. This chain links TRBV20-1 with TRBJ2-1; perhaps TRBD2 as D (5 bases). Germline V gives CDR1 DFQATT, CDR2 SNEGSKA (reference sequence). Trimming shortened V by 1 base and J by 1 base, and 11 bases separated the two germline ends. The CDR3 runs to 15 residues. The CDR3 here is CSARVSLASYNEQFF. CDR3 in DNA: TGCAGTGCTAGAGTGTCGTTAGCGTCCTACAATGAGCAGTTCTTC.

This clonotype was found many times. The J gene is TRBJ2-1, the V gene TRBV20-1; the match to TRBD2 covers 8 bases. In germline, CDR1 is DFQATT, CDR2 SNEGSKA (reference sequence). V shed 3 bases and J 7 bases; nucleotides not matched to a gene: 8. CDR3 size: 14 residues. In DNA form, the CDR3 reads TGCAGTGCTAGTTTCCGGGGGGGCCGTAATGAGCAGTTCTTC. Translation gives CSASFRGGRNEQFF.

This clonotype was counted at least ten times. This chain joins TRBV6-1 and TRBJ2-7; weak D call: TRBD2 (6 bases). V was shortened by 2 bases and J by 1 base, with 12 bases between the two germline ends. CDR3 size: 15 residues. CDR1 MNHNS and CDR2 SASEGT come from the germline V gene. CDR3 bases: TGTGCCAGCAGTGAATCCCTAGCGAGTTCCTACGAGCAGTACTTC. Translated, it gives CASSESLASSYEQYF.

This clonotype showed up many times. This rearrangement joins TRBV6-4 to TRBJ2-3, with TRBD2 identical over 9 bases. V lost 4 bases, J lost 1 base, and 0 bases stayed unmatched. In germline, CDR1 is MRHNA, CDR2 SNTAGT. This CDR3 spans 14 amino acids. CDR3 DNA: TGTGCCAGCAGTGGGACTAGCGGCACAGATACGCAGTATTTT. This sequence encodes CASSGTSGTDTQYF.

Many counts were recorded for this clonotype. This chain links TRBV5-6 with TRBJ2-7; TRBD1 aligns across 8 bases. The CDR3 has 15 amino acids. V shed 4 bases and J 2 bases; nucleotides not matched to a gene: 8. The V gene's germline CDR1 is SGHDT and CDR2 YYEEEE. This CDR3 is CASSTGGQGAYEQYF. The CDR3 DNA follows: TGTGCCAGCAGCACGGGTGGACAGGGCGCCTACGAGCAGTACTTC. The full variable domain, in which reference TRBV5-6 and TRBJ2-7 provide the parts outside the CDR3, is DAGVTQSPTHLIKTRGQQVTLRCSPKSGHDTVSWYQQALGQGPQFIFQYYEEEERQRGNFPDRFSGHQFPNYSSELNVNALLLGDSALYLCASSTGGQGAYEQYFGPGTRLTVT.

This clonotype was seen many times. The CDR3 protein is CASSPEGWGTDTQYF. Written as DNA, the CDR3 is TGTGCCAGCAGCCCGGAGGGCTGGGGCACAGATACGCAGTATTTT. The chain couples TRBV13 to TRBJ2-3; a weak D match, TRBD2 (6 bases). Germline lookup yields CDR1 PRHDT and CDR2 FYEKMQ (reference sequence). The CDR3 length is 15 residues. The V end lost 5 bases, the J end lost 1 base, and 13 bases lay between the germline ends.

The sample holds a few counts of this clonotype. Written as DNA, the CDR3 is TGTGCCAGCAGTTACACGGTGAGAACTGAAGCTTTCTTT. Its translation: CASSYTVRTEAFF. The chain combines TRBV6-2 or TRBV6-3 with TRBJ1-1; D not resolved. The CDR3 is 13 amino acids. The V gene lost 2 bases and the J gene lost 5 bases, with 9 bases spanning the gap. Germline assignment: CDR1 MNHEY and CDR2 SVGEGT.

This clonotype was recorded at least ten times. In DNA form, the CDR3 reads TGTGCCAGCAGTGGTCAGGGGAACACTGAAGCTTTCTTT. Protein: CASSGQGNTEAFF. This chain connects TRBV6-1 to TRBJ1-1; a weak D match, TRBD1 (5 bases). The V gene's germline CDR1 is MNHNS and CDR2 SASEGT. CDR3 length: 13 amino acids. The germline V and J ends were trimmed by 4 bases and 1 base, with 7 bases remaining between them.

This clonotype was found many times. J is TRBJ1-1 and V is TRBV6-2 or TRBV6-3; D may be TRBD1 (6 bases). CDR3 size: 16 residues. The germline CDR1 and CDR2 sequences are MNHEY and SVGEGT. Deletions cut 0 bases from V and 0 bases from J, with 11 bases between. The CDR3 DNA reads TGTGCCAGCAGTTACTCGAGCGGACAGATGAACACTGAAGCTTTCTTT. Amino acids: CASSYSSGQMNTEAFF.

This clonotype was detected many times. The V and J genes are TRBV6-1 and TRBJ2-3; 15 bases line up with TRBD2. Germline trimming cut 6 bases from V and 4 bases from J; bases unmatched to any gene: 2. CDR1 is MNHNS, CDR2 SASEGT, per germline. This CDR3 has 15 residues. CDR3 coding DNA: TGTGCCAGCAGGGGACTAGCGGGGGGACCAGATACGCAGTATTTT. This encodes CASRGLAGGPDTQYF.

This clonotype appeared many times. The chain is built from TRBV3-1 and TRBJ1-2; D perhaps matches TRBD1 (6 bases). Germline V gene sequence: CDR1 LGHDT, CDR2 YNNKEL (reference sequence). The CDR3 spans 16 residues. V lost 2 bases, J lost 5 bases, and 18 bases lay in between. The CDR3 region has the DNA TGTGCCAGCAGCCAACCTATCGGACAGAGCTTTTATGGCTACACCTTC. This codes for CASSQPIGQSFYGYTF.

This clonotype came up many times. The chain recombines TRBV4-3 with TRBJ2-7; no definite D call. Germline V gene sequence: CDR1 LGHNA, CDR2 YSLEER. The CDR3 extends over 14 amino acids. V lost 1 base, J lost 0 bases, and 7 bases lay in between. CDR3 loop: CASSQVSHSYEQYF. The CDR3 nucleotides read TGCGCCAGCAGCCAAGTGAGCCACTCCTACGAGCAGTACTTC.

This clonotype was observed at least ten times. J is TRBJ1-1 and V is TRBV5-1; D is undetermined. The germline V gene has CDR1 SGHRS and CDR2 YFSETQ. The CDR3 is made up of 13 amino acids. V was trimmed by 2 bases and J by 1 base, leaving 6 bases between them. CDR3 residues: CASSFSANTEAFF. For the CDR3, the DNA is TGCGCCAGCAGCTTTAGTGCGAACACTGAAGCTTTCTTT.

In this sample, this clonotype turned up many times. V and J are TRBV5-1 and TRBJ1-1, with D unresolved. CDR1 and CDR2 from the germline V gene are SGHRS and YFSETQ. Trimming took off 4 bases at V and 1 base at J, with 8 bases between the two ends. CDR3 length: 13 amino acids. The CDR3 spells CASSAWQNTEAFF. The DNA for the CDR3 is TGCGCCAGCAGCGCATGGCAGAACACTGAAGCTTTCTTT.

This clonotype was counted ten times or more. The chain is built from TRBV5-1 and TRBJ1-5; maybe TRBD1 (5 bases). Germline V CDR1 and CDR2: SGHRS, YFSETQ. The CDR3 loop spans 16 amino acids. The V end lost 2 bases, the J end lost 1 base, and 13 bases lay between the germline ends. CDR3 sequence reads: CASSFGPQESNQPQHF. Here the CDR3 DNA reads TGCGCCAGCAGCTTCGGACCACAGGAGAGCAATCAGCCCCAGCATTTT.

The table lists this clonotype with many counts. The chain joins TRBV6-5 to TRBJ1-5; tentative D call: TRBD1 (5 bases). This CDR3 spans 13 amino acids. Germline V gives CDR1 MNHEY, CDR2 SVGAGI. Trimming shortened V by 8 bases and J by 11 bases, and 19 bases separated the two germline ends. CDR3 sequence (DNA): TGTGCCAGCGGTACAATAAGGGGCGAGGCCCAGCATTTT. The encoded protein is CASGTIRGEAQHF.

This clonotype was detected ten times or more. This sequence joins TRBV29-1 and TRBJ2-2; no firm D call. V lost 3 bases to trimming and J lost 6 bases, with 5 bases between them. The germline V gene has CDR1 SQVTM and CDR2 ANQGSEA. The CDR3 extends over 11 amino acids. This CDR3 is CSVDKAGELFF. The CDR3, as DNA: TGCAGCGTTGATAAAGCCGGGGAGCTGTTTTTT.

This clonotype was seen at least ten times. The rearrangement joins TRBV4-2 to TRBJ1-1; no firm D call. From germline, CDR1 is LGHNA and CDR2 YNFKEQ. The V and J ends lost 1 base and 7 bases respectively, with 4 bases between them. CDR3 length equals 11 residues. CDR3 residues: CASSQGDEAFF. The DNA for the CDR3 is TGTGCCAGCAGCCAAGGCGATGAAGCTTTCTTT.